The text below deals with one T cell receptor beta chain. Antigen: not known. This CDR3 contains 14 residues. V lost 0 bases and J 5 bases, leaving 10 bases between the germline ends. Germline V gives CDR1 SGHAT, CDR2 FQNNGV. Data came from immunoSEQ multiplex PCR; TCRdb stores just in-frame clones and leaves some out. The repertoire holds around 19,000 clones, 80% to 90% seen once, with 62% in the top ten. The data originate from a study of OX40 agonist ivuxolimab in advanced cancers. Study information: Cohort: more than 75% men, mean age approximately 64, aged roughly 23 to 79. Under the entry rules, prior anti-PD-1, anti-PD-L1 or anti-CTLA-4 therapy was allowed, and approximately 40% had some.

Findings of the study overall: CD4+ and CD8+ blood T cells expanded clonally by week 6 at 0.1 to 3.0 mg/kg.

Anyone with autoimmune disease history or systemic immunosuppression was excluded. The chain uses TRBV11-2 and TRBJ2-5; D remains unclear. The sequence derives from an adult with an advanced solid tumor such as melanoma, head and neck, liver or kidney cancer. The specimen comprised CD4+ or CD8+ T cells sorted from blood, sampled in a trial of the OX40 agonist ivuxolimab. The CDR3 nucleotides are TGTGCCAGCAGCTTAGATGGGCGCAGGGAGACCCAGTACTTC. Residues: CASSLDGRRETQYF.